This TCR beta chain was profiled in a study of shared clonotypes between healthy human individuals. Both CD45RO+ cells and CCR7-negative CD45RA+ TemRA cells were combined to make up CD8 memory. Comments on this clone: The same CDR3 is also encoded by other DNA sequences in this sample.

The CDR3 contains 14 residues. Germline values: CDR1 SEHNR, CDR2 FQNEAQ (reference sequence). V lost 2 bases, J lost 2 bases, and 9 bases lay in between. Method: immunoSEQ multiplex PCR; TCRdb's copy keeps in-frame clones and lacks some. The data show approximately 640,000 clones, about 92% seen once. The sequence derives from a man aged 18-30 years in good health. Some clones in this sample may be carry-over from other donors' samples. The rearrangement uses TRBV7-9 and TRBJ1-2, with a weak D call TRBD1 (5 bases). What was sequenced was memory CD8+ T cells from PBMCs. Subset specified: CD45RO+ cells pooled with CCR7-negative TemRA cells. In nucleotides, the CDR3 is TGTGCCAGCAGCTTACCGGGGGTGAACTATGGCTACACCTTC. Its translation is CASSLPGVNYGYTF.